Listed here is a single TCR beta chain. It has no known antigen specificity. No clone much larger than this one lies a single base away; base qualities are absent. Enrolling through a virtual design, the prospective study's participants ranged in age from roughly 18 to 95 years and lived across about two dozen United States geographic areas. Cohort assignment in the prospective study relied on participant-reported clinical history from a screening survey and a study questionnaire. ImmuneRACE Cohort 3 recovered participants were defined by two consecutive negative NP/OP PCR tests, healthcare professional clearance, or symptom resolution. In the prospective study, mobile phlebotomists collected whole blood, serum and a nasopharyngeal or oropharyngeal swab from each participant. Additional blood draws and questionnaires over a 2-month period could optionally be provided by prospective study participants. Blood samples from the prospective study were shipped frozen or at room temperature prior to DNA extraction.

The immunoSEQ Assay, a bias-controlled multiplex PCR, was used to amplify TCRbeta CDR3 regions from genomic DNA. As for the authors' bioinformatics: The number of nucleated cells in each sample was estimated by amplification of reference gene primers within the assay. To quantify the absolute abundance of each unique TCRbeta CDR3 rearrangement, sequence reads were collapsed and filtered. For each sample, productive Simpson clonality was calculated as the square root of Simpson's diversity index over productive rearrangements. TCRdb provides this immuneACCESS table in a form limited to in-frame rearrangements. Some clones are lacking; in checked studies, under half of them reflect an unresolved V gene, and why the rest are absent is not known. Clone size and the V and J calls come from that table; the DNA yielded D and trimming. This sample comprises a few hundred thousand clones, nearly 90% of them detected only once. The ten largest clones capture around 5.9% of the sample.

These data belong to a study of blood T cell repertoires in COVID-19 (dated by TCRdb to 2020 to 2022). Concerning the study at large: The collaborator samples originated in the United States, Italy and Spain and spanned the acute and convalescent phases of COVID-19. Where available, HLA class I and class II types were taken from metadata supplied by the sample provider and were not determined by assay-based typing. The repertoires were made available in a free public database intended to serve as a resource for research on the immune response to SARS-CoV-2. Samples came from the ongoing ImmuneRACE study (first 160 participants) plus 1,254 subjects from 6 global collaborators. The dataset comprised deeply sampled blood TCRbeta repertoires from subjects exposed to, actively infected with, or recovered from COVID-19. A de-identified subject ID, COVID-19 status, age in years and sex were almost always included in the sample metadata. The material from the prospective study consisted of cDNA or gDNA derived from T cells, B-cell-depleted T cells, or PBMCs. General findings and caveats noted by the study authors: Clinical and demographic metadata were provided uncurated, with the amount varying by source and participant.

The source of this sequence is a woman aged 25 to 45 who had recovered from COVID-19. Material: PBMCs or T cells enriched from blood (not recorded which).

The CDR3 here reads CATKEENSGNTIYF. The nucleotides are TGTGCCACCAAGGAGGAGAACTCTGGAAACACCATATATTTT. The chain employs TRBV19 and TRBJ1-3; no D gene can be assigned with confidence. Trimming costs V 10 bases and J 0 bases, and their ends lie 13 bases apart. CDR1 and CDR2 were assigned from the germline V gene (reference sequence) as LNHDA and SQIVND. Including the terminal cysteine and phenylalanine, the CDR3 comprises 14 residues. Only CDR3 DNA remains: 42 bases, in frame from the first base.